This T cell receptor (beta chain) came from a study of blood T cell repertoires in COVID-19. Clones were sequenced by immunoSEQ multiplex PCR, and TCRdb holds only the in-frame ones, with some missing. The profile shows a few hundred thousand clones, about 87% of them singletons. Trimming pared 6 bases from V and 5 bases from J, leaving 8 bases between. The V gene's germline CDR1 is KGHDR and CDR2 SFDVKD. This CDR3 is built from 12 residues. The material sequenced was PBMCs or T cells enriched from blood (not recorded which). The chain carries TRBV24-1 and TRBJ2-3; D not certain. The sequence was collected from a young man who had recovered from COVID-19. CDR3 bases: TGTGCCACCAGTAGCGTTCTAGATACGCAGTATTTT. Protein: CATSSVLDTQYF.